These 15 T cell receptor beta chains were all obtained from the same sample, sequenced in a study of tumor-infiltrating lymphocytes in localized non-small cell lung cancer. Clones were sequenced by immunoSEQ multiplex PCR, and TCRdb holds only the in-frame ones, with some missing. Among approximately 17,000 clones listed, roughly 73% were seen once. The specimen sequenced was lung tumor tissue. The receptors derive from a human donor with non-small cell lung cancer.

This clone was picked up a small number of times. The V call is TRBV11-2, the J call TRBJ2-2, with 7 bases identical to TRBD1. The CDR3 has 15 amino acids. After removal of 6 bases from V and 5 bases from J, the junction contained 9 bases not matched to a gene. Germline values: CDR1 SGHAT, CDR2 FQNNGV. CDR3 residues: CASSSPGQKTGELFF. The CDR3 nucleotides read TGTGCCAGCAGTTCCCCGGGACAGAAAACCGGGGAGCTGTTTTTT.

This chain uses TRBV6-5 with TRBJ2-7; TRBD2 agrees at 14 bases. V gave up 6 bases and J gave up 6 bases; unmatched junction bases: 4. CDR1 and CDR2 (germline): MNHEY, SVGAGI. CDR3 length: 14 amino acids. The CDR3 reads CASSRTSGRTEQYF. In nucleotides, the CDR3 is TGTGCCAGCAGCAGGACTAGCGGGAGGACCGAGCAGTACTTC.

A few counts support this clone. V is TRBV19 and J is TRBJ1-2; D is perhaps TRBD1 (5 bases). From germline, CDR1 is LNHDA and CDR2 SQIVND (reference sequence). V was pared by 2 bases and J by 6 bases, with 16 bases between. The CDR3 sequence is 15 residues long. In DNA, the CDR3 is TGTGCCAGTAGTATAAGAGGAGGGGAGAGGCATGGCTACACCTTC. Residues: CASSIRGGERHGYTF.

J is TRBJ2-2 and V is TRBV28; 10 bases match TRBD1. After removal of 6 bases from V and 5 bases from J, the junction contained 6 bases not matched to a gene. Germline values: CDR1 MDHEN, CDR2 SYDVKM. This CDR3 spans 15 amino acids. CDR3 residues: CASRLDRGRTGELFF. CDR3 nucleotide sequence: TGTGCCAGCAGACTAGACAGGGGGCGGACCGGGGAGCTGTTTTTT.

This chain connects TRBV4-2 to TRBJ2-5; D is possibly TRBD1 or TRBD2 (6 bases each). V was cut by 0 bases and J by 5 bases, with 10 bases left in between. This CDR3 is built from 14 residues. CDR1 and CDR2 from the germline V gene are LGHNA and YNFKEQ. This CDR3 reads CASSQERGGETQYF. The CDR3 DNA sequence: TGTGCCAGCAGCCAAGAACGAGGGGGGGAGACCCAGTACTTC.

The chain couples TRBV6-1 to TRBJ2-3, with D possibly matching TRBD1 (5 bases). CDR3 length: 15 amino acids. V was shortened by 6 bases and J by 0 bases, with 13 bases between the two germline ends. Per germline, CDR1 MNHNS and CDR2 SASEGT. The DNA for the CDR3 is TGTGCCAGCAGCCGACAGCTCTCTAGCACAGATACGCAGTATTTT. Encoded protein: CASSRQLSSTDTQYF.

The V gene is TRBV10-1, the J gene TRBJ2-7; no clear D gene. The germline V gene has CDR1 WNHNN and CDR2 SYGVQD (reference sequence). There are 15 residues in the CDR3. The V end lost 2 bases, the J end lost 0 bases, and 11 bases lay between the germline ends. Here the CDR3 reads CASSEGQASSYEQYF. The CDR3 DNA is TGCGCCAGCAGTGAGGGGCAGGCGTCCTCCTACGAGCAGTACTTC.

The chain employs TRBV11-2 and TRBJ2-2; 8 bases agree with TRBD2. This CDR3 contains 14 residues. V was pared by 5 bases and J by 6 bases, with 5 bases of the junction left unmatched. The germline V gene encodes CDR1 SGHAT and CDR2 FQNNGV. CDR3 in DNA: TGTGCCAGCAGCATCCGGGGGGGGGCCGGGGAGCTGTTTTTT. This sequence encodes CASSIRGGAGELFF.

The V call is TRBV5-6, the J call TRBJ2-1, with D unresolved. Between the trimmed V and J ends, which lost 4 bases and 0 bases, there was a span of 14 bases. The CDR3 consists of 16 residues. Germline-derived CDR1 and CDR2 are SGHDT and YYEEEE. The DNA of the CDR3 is TGTGCCAGCAGCCTCCTGACGGCGAGCTCCTACAATGAGCAGTTCTTC. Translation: CASSLLTASSYNEQFF.

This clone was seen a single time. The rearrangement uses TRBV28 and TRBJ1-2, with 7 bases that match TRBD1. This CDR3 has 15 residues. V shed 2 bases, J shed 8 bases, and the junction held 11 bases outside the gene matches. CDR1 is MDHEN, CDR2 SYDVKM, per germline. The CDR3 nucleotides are TGTGCCAGCAGTTTAAGCAGCCTCGCAGGGGGAGGCTACACCTTC. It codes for CASSLSSLAGGGYTF.

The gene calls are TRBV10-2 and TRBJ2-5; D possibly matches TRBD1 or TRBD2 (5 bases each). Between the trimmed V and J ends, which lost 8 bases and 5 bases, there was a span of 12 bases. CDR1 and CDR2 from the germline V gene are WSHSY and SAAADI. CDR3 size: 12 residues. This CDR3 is CASLGGSETQYF. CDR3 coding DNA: TGCGCCAGCCTTGGGGGATCGGAGACCCAGTACTTC.

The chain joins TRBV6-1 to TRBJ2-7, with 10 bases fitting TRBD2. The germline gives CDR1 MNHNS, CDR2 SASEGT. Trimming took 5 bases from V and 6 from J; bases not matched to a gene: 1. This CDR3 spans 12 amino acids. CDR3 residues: CASSWTSGEQYF. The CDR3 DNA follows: TGTGCCAGCAGTTGGACTAGCGGCGAGCAGTACTTC.

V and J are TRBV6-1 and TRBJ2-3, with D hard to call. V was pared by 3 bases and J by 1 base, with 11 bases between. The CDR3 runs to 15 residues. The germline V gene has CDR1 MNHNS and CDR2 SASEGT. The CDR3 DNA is TGTGCCAGCAGTGATCCAGCCTTAGGCACAGATACGCAGTATTTT. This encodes CASSDPALGTDTQYF.

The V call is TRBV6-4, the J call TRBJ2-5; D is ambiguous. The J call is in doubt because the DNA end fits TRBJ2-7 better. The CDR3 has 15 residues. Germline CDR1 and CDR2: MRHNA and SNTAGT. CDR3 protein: CASRRAADVSYEQYF. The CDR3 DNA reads TGTGCCAGCCGCCGGGCGGCGGACGTCTCCTACGAGCAGTACTTC.

CDR3 protein: CATRPGQGNEKLFF. The DNA for the CDR3 is TGTGCCACAAGACCGGGACAGGGGAATGAAAAACTGTTTTTT. V is TRBV27 and J is TRBJ1-4; TRBD1 aligns across 10 bases. V was clipped by 10 bases and J by 5 bases; unmatched bases: 7. CDR1 and CDR2 from the germline V gene are MNHEY and SMNVEV (reference sequence). This CDR3 spans 14 amino acids.